This T cell receptor beta chain was retrieved from a study of human T cells and chemical hapten exposure. Whole-study context: Among samples, TCR yields varied mainly because of small differences in pooled library volume. Findings and limits, study-wide: Expanded TCRs created a significantly greater count of big CDR3 similarity clusters than controls did.

As processed by the authors: There were a median of around 100,000 TCRs per sample, with a range from roughly 20,000 to 750,000. TCRdb re-called the RACE reads with MiXCR, one entry per CDR3 protein. TCRdb's processing, not the study's, gives the V and J calls here. The sample records some 330,000 distinct CDR3 sequences, around 5.5% being singletons. Documented time point: pre-sensitization, week 0. Treatment denoted: therapeutic diphenylcyclopropenone sensitization with weekly scalp DPC. This clonotype occurred many times. Its antigen remains unknown. This CDR3 is 15 amino acids long. Trimming pared 3 bases from V and 6 bases from J, leaving 17 bases between.

This chain uses TRBV12-3 or TRBV12-4 with TRBJ1-1; no definite D call. This sequence originates from a woman aged 18-35 years with alopecia areata. Some clones in this sample may be carry-over from other donors' samples. This material consisted of whole blood, taken in connection with sensitization to the hapten diphenylcyclopropenone (DPC). The CDR3 nucleotides are TGTGCCAGCAGTTTTCACAGCCTCGAGGGTGCTGAAGCTTTCTTT. It is translated as CASSFHSLEGAEAFF.